This T cell receptor (beta chain) was observed in a study of blood T cell repertoires in COVID-19. Background on the study: T cells, B-cell-depleted T cells, or PBMCs provided the cDNA or gDNA that served as material.

The table came from immunoSEQ multiplex PCR; TCRdb's copy has only in-frame clones and leaves some out. Of approximately 250,000 clones in the sample, approximately 90% were seen once. Germline loops: CDR1 ENHRY, CDR2 SYGVKD. This CDR3 is built from 17 residues. V was clipped by 1 base and J by 0 bases; unmatched bases: 5. V usage is TRBV10-3 and J usage is TRBJ1-2; TRBD1 matches 10 bases. This TCR was recovered from a man aged 40-49 years who had been exposed to COVID-19. The sample consisted of PBMCs or T cells enriched from blood (not recorded which). The CDR3 sequence is CAISEFFGQGANYGYTF. DNA of the CDR3: TGTGCCATCAGTGAGTTTTTCGGACAGGGGGCTAACTATGGCTACACCTTC.